The clone carrying this T cell receptor beta chain was recorded at least ten times. This sample is drawn from a study of T cells after posttransplantation cyclophosphamide. Some clones are missing from TCRdb's copy, which holds only in-frame ones; the method was immunoSEQ multiplex PCR. The sample holds 45,000 to 55,000 clones, and no clone turns up only once. Germline V gene lookup returns CDR1 MNHEY and CDR2 SMNVEV (reference sequence). Trimming at V came to 5 bases and at J to 9 bases, leaving 8 bases not matched to a gene. This CDR3 comprises 15 residues. The TCR was taken from a middle-aged man in good health, CMV-negative, and a related stem cell transplant donor. Sequenced input: PBMCs. This chain links TRBV27 with TRBJ2-1, with 12 bases fitting TRBD2. The CDR3 loop is CASSLASGRAFEQFF. Here the CDR3 DNA reads TGTGCCAGCAGTCTCGCTAGCGGGAGGGCCTTTGAGCAGTTCTTC.